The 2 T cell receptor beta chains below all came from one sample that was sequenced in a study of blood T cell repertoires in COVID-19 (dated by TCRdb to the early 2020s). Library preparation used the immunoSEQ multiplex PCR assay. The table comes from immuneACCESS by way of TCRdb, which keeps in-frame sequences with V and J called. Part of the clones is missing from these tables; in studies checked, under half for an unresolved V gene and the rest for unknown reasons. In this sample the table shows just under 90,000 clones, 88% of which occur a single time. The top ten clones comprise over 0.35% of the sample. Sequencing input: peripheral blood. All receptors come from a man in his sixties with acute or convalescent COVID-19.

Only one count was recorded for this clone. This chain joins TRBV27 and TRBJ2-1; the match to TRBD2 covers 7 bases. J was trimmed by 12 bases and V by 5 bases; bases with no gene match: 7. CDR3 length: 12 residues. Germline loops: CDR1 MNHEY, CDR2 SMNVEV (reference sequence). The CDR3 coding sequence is TGTGCCAGCAGTGGACTAGGGCGACCGCAGTTCTTC. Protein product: CASSGLGRPQFF.

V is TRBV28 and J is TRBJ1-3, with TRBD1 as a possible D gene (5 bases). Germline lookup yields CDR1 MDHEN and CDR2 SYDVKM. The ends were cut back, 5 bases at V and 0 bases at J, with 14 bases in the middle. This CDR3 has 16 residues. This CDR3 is CASSPPYGGSGNTIYF. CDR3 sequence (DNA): TGTGCCAGCAGTCCCCCCTACGGGGGCTCTGGAAACACCATATATTTT. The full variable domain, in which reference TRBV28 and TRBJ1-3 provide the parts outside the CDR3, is DVKVTQSSRYLVKRTGEKVFLECVQDMDHENMFWYRQDPGLGLRLIYFSYDVKMKEKGDIPEGYSVSREKKERFSLILESASTNQTSMYLCASSPPYGGSGNTIYFGEGSWLTVV.